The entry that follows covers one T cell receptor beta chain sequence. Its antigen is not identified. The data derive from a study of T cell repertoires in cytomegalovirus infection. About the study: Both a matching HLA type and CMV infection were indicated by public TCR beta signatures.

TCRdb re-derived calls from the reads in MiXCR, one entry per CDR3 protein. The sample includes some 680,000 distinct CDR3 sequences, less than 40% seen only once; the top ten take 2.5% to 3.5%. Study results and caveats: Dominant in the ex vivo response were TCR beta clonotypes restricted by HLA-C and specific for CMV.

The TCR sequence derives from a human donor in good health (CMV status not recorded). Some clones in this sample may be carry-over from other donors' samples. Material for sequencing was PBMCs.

The CDR3 nucleotides read TGTGCCAGCAGCGGGGAACTAGCGATGCACGAGCAGTACTTC. Translation: CASSGELAMHEQYF. The gene calls are TRBV25-1 and TRBJ2-7, with 7 bases that match TRBD2. V gave up 6 bases and J gave up 5 bases; unmatched junction bases: 10. This CDR3 region has 14 residues. Germline V gene data show CDR1 as MGHDK and CDR2 as SYGVNS.